Sequencing of this T cell receptor (beta chain) was carried out in a study of spatial heterogeneity in lung cancer. Overall study findings and caveats: It was estimated that coverage of tumor T cells reached 6.5% to 7% for alpha chains and around 13% for beta chains. Expanded alpha and beta TCR counts within tumors tracked tumor mutation counts.

The CDR3 runs 15 residues. Trimming removed 2 bases at V and 9 bases at J, with 17 bases between. The sample's time point: sample taken at primary tumor resection. Unsorted whole RNA of tumor, nontumor lung or frozen PBMC was sequenced. This clonotype was found many times. The antigen is undetermined. Individually, TCR cDNA molecules were each labelled with a unique molecular identifier. One entry per CDR3 protein results from TCRdb running MiXCR on the 5' RACE reads. The sample lists approximately 25,000 distinct CDR3 sequences, approximately 9% seen once, with more than 6% in the top ten. The TCR originated in a male donor with early-stage non-small cell lung cancer. Sample: lung tumor tissue, taken at surgery. V is TRBV12-3 or TRBV12-4 and J is TRBJ2-1; D might be TRBD2 (7 bases). This CDR3 is CASSLRGGPAGEQFF. As DNA, the CDR3 is TGTGCCAGCAGTTTAAGGGGGGGCCCCGCCGGTGAGCAGTTCTTC.